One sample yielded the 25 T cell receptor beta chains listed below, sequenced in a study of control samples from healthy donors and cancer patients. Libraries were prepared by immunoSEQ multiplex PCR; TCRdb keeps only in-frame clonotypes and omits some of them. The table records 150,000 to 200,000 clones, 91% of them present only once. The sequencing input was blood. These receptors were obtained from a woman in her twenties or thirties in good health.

The CDR3 bases are TGTGCCATCAGTGATGGATCGTCAGGGGGCACAGATACGCAGTATTTT. It yields the protein CAISDGSSGGTDTQYF. The chain is built from TRBV10-3 and TRBJ2-3; D is possibly TRBD1 (6 bases). Germline CDR1 ENHRY, CDR2 SYGVKD. V shed 3 bases and J shed 1 base, with 14 bases lying between them. The CDR3 has 16 residues.

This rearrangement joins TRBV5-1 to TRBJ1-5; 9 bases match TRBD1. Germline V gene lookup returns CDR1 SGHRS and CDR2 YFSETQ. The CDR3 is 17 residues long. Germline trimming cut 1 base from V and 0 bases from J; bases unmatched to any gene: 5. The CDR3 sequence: CASSLTGGAGSNQPQHF. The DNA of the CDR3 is TGCGCCAGCAGCTTGACAGGGGGCGCCGGTAGCAATCAGCCCCAGCATTTT.

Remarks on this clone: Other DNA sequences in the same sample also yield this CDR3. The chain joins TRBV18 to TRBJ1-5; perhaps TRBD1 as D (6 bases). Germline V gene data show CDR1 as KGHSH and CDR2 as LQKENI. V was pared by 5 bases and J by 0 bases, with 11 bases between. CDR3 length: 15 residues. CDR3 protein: CASSGTGHSNQPQHF. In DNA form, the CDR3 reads TGTGCCAGCTCAGGTACAGGGCATAGCAATCAGCCCCAGCATTTT.

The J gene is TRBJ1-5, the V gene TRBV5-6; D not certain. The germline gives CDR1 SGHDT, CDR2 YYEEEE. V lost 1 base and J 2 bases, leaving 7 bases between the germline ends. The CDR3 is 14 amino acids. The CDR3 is CASSLFTGNQPQHF. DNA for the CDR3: TGTGCCAGCAGCTTGTTCACAGGCAATCAGCCCCAGCATTTT.

As DNA, the CDR3 is TGTGCCAGCAGTGGGGACAGGGGACAGGGCTACACCTTC. Translation: CASSGDRGQGYTF. The rearrangement links TRBV6-4 to TRBJ1-2; 10 positions match TRBD1. The germline V gene has CDR1 MRHNA and CDR2 SNTAGT. The CDR3 consists of 13 residues. After removal of 4 bases from V and 8 bases from J, the junction contained 4 bases not matched to a gene.

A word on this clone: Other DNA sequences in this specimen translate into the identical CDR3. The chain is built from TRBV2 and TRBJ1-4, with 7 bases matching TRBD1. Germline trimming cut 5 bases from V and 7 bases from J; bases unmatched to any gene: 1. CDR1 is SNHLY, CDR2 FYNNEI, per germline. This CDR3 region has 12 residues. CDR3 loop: CASSNRGEKLFF. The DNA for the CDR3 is TGTGCCAGCAGTAACAGGGGTGAAAAACTGTTTTTT.

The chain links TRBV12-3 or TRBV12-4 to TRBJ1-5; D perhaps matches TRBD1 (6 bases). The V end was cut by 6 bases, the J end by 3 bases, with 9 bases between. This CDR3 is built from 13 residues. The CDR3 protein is CASSRQVNQPQHF. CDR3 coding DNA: TGTGCCAGCAGCCGACAGGTCAATCAGCCCCAGCATTTT.

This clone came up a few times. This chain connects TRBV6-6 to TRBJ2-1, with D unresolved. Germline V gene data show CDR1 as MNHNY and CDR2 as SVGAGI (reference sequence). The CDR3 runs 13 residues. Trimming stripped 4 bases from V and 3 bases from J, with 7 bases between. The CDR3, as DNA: TGTGCCAGCAGTTTGGCTAACTACAATGAGCAGTTCTTC. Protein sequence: CASSLANYNEQFF.

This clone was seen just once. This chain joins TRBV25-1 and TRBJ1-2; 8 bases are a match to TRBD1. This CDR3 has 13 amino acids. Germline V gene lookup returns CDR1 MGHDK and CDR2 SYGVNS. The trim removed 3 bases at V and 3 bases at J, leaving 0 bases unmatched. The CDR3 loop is CASSEDRDYGYTF. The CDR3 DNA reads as TGTGCCAGCAGTGAGGACAGGGACTATGGCTACACCTTC.

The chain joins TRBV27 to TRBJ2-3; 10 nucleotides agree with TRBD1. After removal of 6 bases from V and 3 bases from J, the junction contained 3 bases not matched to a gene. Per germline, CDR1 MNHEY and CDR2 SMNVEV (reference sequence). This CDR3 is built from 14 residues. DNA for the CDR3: TGTGCCAGCAGCGACAGGGGGCGGACAGATACGCAGTATTTT. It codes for CASSDRGRTDTQYF.

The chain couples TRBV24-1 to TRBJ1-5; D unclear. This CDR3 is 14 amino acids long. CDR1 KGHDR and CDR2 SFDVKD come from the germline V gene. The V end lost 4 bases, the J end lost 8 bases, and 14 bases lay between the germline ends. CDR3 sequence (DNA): TGTGCCACCAGTGACCCCGCGACGGCGGAGCCCCAGCATTTT. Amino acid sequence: CATSDPATAEPQHF.

The DNA of the CDR3 is TGTGCCAGCAGCCAAGGCTGGGGCGGGAACACTGAAGCTTTCTTT. Protein product: CASSQGWGGNTEAFF. The chain joins TRBV3-1 (or the pseudogene TRBV3-2) to TRBJ1-1, with D perhaps TRBD1 (5 bases). V shed 1 base and J shed 1 base, with 10 bases lying between them. CDR3 length: 15 residues. Germline CDR1 LGHDT, CDR2 YNNKEL (reference sequence).

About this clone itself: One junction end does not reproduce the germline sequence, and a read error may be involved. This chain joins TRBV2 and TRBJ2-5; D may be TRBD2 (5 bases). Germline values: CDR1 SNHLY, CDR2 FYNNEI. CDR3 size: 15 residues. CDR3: CASRTEIASQGTQYF. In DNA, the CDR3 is TGTGCCAGCAGGACTGAGATAGCGTCCCAAGGGACCCAGTACTTC.

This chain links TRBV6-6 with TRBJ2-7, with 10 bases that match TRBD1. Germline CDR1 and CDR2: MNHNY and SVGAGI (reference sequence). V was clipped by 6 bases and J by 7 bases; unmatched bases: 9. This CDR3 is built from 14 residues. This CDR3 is CASRTGGAGGEQYF. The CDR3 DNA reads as TGTGCCAGCAGGACAGGGGGCGCGGGTGGGGAGCAGTACTTC.

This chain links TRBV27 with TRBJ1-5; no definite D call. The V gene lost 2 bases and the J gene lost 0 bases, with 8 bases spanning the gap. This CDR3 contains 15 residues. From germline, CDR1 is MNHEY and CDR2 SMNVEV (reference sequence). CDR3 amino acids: CASSLVASSNQPQHF. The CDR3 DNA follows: TGTGCCAGCAGTTTAGTCGCATCTAGCAATCAGCCCCAGCATTTT.

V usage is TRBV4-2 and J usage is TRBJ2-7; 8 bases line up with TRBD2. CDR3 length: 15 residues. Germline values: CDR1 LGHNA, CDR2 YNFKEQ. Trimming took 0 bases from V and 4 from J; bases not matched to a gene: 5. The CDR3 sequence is CASSQDASGSYEQYF. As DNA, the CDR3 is TGTGCCAGCAGCCAAGATGCCAGCGGGAGTTACGAGCAGTACTTC.

In DNA form, the CDR3 reads TGCAGCGTTGGTCGAGGGGGGAATCAGCCCCAGCATTTT. This gives the protein CSVGRGGNQPQHF. V usage is TRBV29-1 and J usage is TRBJ1-5; D possibly corresponds to TRBD1 (6 bases). The ends were cut back, 4 bases at V and 4 bases at J, with 11 bases in the middle. This CDR3 is 13 amino acids long. Germline V gene sequence: CDR1 SQVTM, CDR2 ANQGSEA.

CDR3: CASSERRTNQPQHF. DNA of the CDR3: TGTGCCAGCAGTGAACGGAGGACCAATCAGCCCCAGCATTTT. The chain employs TRBV2 and TRBJ1-5, with no clear D. There are 14 residues in the CDR3. The germline CDR1 and CDR2 sequences are SNHLY and FYNNEI. Between the trimmed V and J ends, which lost 2 bases and 3 bases, there was a span of 8 bases. Based on the CDR3 plus reference TRBV2 and TRBJ1-5, the full variable domain is EPEVTQTPSHQVTQMGQEVILRCVPISNHLYFYWYRQILGQKVEFLVSFYNNEISEKSEIFDDQFSVERPDGSNFTLKIRSTKLEDSAMYFCASSERRTNQPQHFGDGTRLSIL.

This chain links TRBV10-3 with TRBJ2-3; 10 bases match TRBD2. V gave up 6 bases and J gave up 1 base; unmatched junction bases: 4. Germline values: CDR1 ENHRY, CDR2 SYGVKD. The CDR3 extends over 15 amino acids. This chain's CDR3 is CAISTLAGGTDTQYF. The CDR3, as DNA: TGTGCCATCAGCACCCTAGCGGGGGGCACAGATACGCAGTATTTT.

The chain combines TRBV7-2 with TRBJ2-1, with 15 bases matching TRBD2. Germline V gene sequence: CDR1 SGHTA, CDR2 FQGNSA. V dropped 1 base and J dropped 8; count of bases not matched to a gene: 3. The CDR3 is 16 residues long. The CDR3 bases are TGTGCCAGCAGCTTAGGGACTAGCGGGAGGGGGTATGAGCAGTTCTTC. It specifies CASSLGTSGRGYEQFF.

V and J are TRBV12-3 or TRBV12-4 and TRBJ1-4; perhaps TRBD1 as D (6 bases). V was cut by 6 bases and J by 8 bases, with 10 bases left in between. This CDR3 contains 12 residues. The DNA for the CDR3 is TGTGCCAGCAGCACAGGGCGGGAAAAACTGTTTTTT. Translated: CASSTGREKLFF.

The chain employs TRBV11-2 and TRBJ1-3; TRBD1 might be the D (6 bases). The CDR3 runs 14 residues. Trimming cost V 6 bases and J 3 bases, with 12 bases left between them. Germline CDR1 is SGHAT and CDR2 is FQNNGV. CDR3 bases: TGTGCCAGCAGTATAGCAGGGGTTGGAAACACCATATATTTT. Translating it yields CASSIAGVGNTIYF.

CDR3: CASSEPPGQLNYGYTF. In DNA, the CDR3 is TGCGCCAGCAGTGAGCCCCCCGGACAGCTGAACTATGGCTACACCTTC. The chain employs TRBV10-2 and TRBJ1-2; tentative D call: TRBD1 (6 bases). Germline assignment: CDR1 WSHSY and CDR2 SAAADI. The V gene lost 2 bases and the J gene lost 2 bases, with 15 bases spanning the gap. The CDR3 is 16 residues long.

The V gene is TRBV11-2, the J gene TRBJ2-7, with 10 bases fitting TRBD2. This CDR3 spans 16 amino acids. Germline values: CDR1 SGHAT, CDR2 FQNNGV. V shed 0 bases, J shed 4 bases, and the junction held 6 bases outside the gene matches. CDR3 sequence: CASSLDLGLAHYEQYF. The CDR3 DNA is TGTGCCAGCAGCTTAGATCTGGGACTAGCGCATTACGAGCAGTACTTC.

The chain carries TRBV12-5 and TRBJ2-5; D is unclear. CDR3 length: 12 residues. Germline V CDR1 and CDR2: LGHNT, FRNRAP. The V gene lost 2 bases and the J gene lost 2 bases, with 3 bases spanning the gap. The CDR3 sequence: CASGLRQETQYF. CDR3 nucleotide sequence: TGTGCTAGTGGTTTGAGGCAAGAGACCCAGTACTTC.